The 29 T cell receptor beta chains below all came from one sample that was sequenced in a study of blood T cell repertoires in COVID-19. Clones were sequenced by immunoSEQ multiplex PCR, and TCRdb holds only the in-frame ones, with some missing. The data show over 250,000 clones, with about three quarters seen just once and 2.5% to 4% held by the top ten. Sequencing was carried out using peripheral blood. The receptors originated from an elderly woman with acute or convalescent COVID-19.

This chain connects TRBV4-2 to TRBJ2-1, with D tentatively TRBD2 (5 bases). V lost 1 base and J 5 bases, leaving 15 bases between the germline ends. Germline V gives CDR1 LGHNA, CDR2 YNFKEQ. The CDR3 covers 16 residues. The CDR3 loop reads CASSQAASRPHNEQFF. The DNA of the CDR3 is TGTGCCAGCAGCCAAGCGGCTAGCCGTCCTCACAATGAGCAGTTCTTC.

CDR3 sequence reads: CASSLVMRGGRNEQFF. The CDR3 DNA sequence: TGTGCCAGCAGCTTAGTAATGCGGGGGGGCCGGAATGAGCAGTTCTTC. The genes are TRBV7-8 and TRBJ2-1; 9 bases align to TRBD2. Trimming took 1 base from V and 7 from J; bases not matched to a gene: 8. CDR1 and CDR2 from the germline V gene are SGHVS and FQNEAQ. The CDR3 is 16 residues long.

The chain combines TRBV5-5 with TRBJ1-1; possibly TRBD1 for D (5 bases). The CDR3 runs to 15 residues. CDR1 is SGHKS, CDR2 YYEKEE, per germline (reference sequence). Trimming cost V 4 bases and J 0 bases, with 13 bases left between them. The CDR3 region is CASSPGGALNTEAFF. The CDR3 DNA reads TGTGCCAGCAGCCCGGGAGGGGCCCTGAACACTGAAGCTTTCTTT.

The rearrangement uses TRBV3-1 (or the pseudogene TRBV3-2) and TRBJ2-3; no clear D gene. V gave up 4 bases and J gave up 7 bases, with 15 bases separating them. The CDR3 extends over 14 amino acids. Looked up from germline, CDR1 is LGHDT and CDR2 is YNNKEL (reference sequence). The CDR3 sequence is CASSPLYRVHTQYF. The CDR3 bases are TGTGCCAGCAGCCCGCTGTACCGAGTGCATACGCAGTATTTT.

This clone was observed a few times. This chain links TRBV7-3 with TRBJ1-6; a possible D gene is TRBD1 (6 bases). This CDR3 region has 17 residues. Trimming removed 2 bases at V and 7 bases at J, with 18 bases between. CDR1 SGHTA and CDR2 FQGTGA come from the germline V gene. CDR3 bases: TGTGCCAGCAGCTTACATTTCGAAGCAGGGGCCAATTCACCCCTCCACTTT. This gives the protein CASSLHFEAGANSPLHF.

The J gene is TRBJ2-5, the V gene TRBV3-1 (or the pseudogene TRBV3-2); 10 bases are a match to TRBD2. Trimming removed 6 bases from V and 3 bases from J; junction bases left unmatched: 4. CDR1 is LGHDT, CDR2 YNNKEL, per germline (reference sequence). The CDR3 is 14 amino acids. The CDR3 here is CASRLAGGKETQYF. CDR3 nucleotide sequence: TGTGCCAGCAGGTTAGCGGGGGGCAAAGAGACCCAGTACTTC.

CDR3 loop: CASKKQGDLTNEKLFF. The CDR3 DNA sequence: TGTGCCAGCAAAAAACAGGGCGACTTAACTAATGAAAAACTGTTTTTT. V gene TRBV9 combines with J gene TRBJ1-4; D is perhaps TRBD1 (6 bases). Germline values: CDR1 SGDLS, CDR2 YYNGEE. The CDR3 length is 16 residues. V lost 6 bases and J 1 base, leaving 16 bases between the germline ends.

CDR3 DNA sequence: TGTGCCAGCAGCTTATCAGGGATTAACTACAATGAGCAGTTCTTC. Translating it yields CASSLSGINYNEQFF. The chain links TRBV7-9 to TRBJ2-1, with D perhaps TRBD1 (5 bases). Per the germline V gene, CDR1 is SEHNR and CDR2 is FQNEAQ (reference sequence). CDR3 length: 15 amino acids. Trimming took 2 bases from V and 3 from J, leaving 11 bases between them.

The rearrangement uses TRBV12-5 and TRBJ1-1; tentative D call: TRBD1 (6 bases). The CDR3 length is 15 residues. Germline V gene lookup returns CDR1 LGHNT and CDR2 FRNRAP. V lost 6 bases to trimming and J lost 8 bases, with 22 bases between them. For the CDR3, the DNA is TGTGCTAGTGGCTATGGCAAACAGGGTACGACCGAAGCTTTCTTT. Its translation is CASGYGKQGTTEAFF.

J is TRBJ1-2 and V is TRBV28; D is undetermined. Germline CDR1 MDHEN, CDR2 SYDVKM. This CDR3 comprises 17 residues. The V end was cut by 1 base, the J end by 6 bases, with 21 bases between. This CDR3 is CASSLFLSSIVPHGYTF. CDR3 DNA sequence: TGTGCCAGCAGTTTATTCTTGAGCTCCATCGTTCCCCATGGCTACACCTTC.

This chain links TRBV11-2 with TRBJ2-7; a weak D match, TRBD2 (6 bases). Trimming removed 6 bases at V and 5 bases at J, with 14 bases between. Germline CDR1 and CDR2: SGHAT and FQNNGV. There are 13 residues in the CDR3. The CDR3 sequence is CASRTAGGNEQYF. The CDR3 DNA reads TGTGCCAGCAGGACTGCTGGGGGGAACGAGCAGTACTTC.

The gene calls are TRBV10-3 and TRBJ1-5, with unresolved D. The V gene's germline CDR1 is ENHRY and CDR2 SYGVKD. The CDR3 sequence is 14 residues long. V lost 4 bases, J lost 1 base, and 8 bases lay in between. CDR3 coding DNA: TGTGCCATCAGTGTTGGGCACAGCAATCAGCCCCAGCATTTT. This gives the protein CAISVGHSNQPQHF.

This sequence joins TRBV7-9 and TRBJ1-1, with 8 bases identical to TRBD1. CDR1 is SEHNR, CDR2 FQNEAQ, per germline (reference sequence). This CDR3 spans 13 amino acids. V dropped 1 base and J dropped 10; count of bases not matched to a gene: 5. CDR3 protein: CASSLGPQGVAFF. The CDR3 DNA is TGTGCCAGCAGCTTAGGGCCACAGGGGGTAGCTTTCTTT. Full variable domain (outside the CDR3, taken from reference TRBV7-9 and TRBJ1-1): DTGVSQNPRHKITKRGQNVTFRCDPISEHNRLYWYRQTLGQGPEFLTYFQNEAQLEKSRLLSDRFSAERPKGSFSTLEIQRTEQGDSAMYLCASSLGPQGVAFFGQGTRLTVV.

This CDR3 reads CASSVDLAAGELFF. The CDR3 region has the DNA TGCGCCAGCAGCGTGGACCTCGCGGCCGGGGAGCTGTTTTTT. The chain uses TRBV5-1 and TRBJ2-2; no definite D call. V was cut by 4 bases and J by 6 bases, with 13 bases left in between. Germline CDR1 SGHRS, CDR2 YFSETQ. This CDR3 is 14 amino acids long.

Only a few counts were recorded for this clone. The chain carries TRBV19 and TRBJ1-5, with a possible D match to TRBD1 (6 bases). V lost 10 bases, J lost 5 bases, and 15 bases lay in between. The CDR3 spans 13 residues. Germline CDR1 is LNHDA and CDR2 is SQIVND (reference sequence). CDR3 protein: CATAQGFDQPQHF. CDR3 nucleotide sequence: TGTGCCACCGCCCAGGGGTTCGATCAGCCCCAGCATTTT.

With regard to this clone: This CDR3 is also generated by other DNA sequences in the sample. In DNA, the CDR3 is TGCGCCAGCAGCTCTAATAGCGGGGGATACAATGAGCAGTTCTTC. Translation gives CASSSNSGGYNEQFF. The chain joins TRBV5-1 to TRBJ2-1; 9 bases are a match to TRBD2. CDR3 length equals 15 residues. Germline CDR1 is SGHRS and CDR2 is YFSETQ. V shed 3 bases and J 4 bases; nucleotides not matched to a gene: 5.

The V gene is TRBV7-9, the J gene TRBJ1-1, with D unresolved. The ends were cut back, 5 bases at V and 2 bases at J, with 3 bases in the middle. CDR1 SEHNR and CDR2 FQNEAQ come from the germline V gene (reference sequence). This CDR3 is 11 amino acids long. The CDR3 is CASSVNTEAFF. The DNA for the CDR3 is TGTGCCAGCAGCGTAAACACTGAAGCTTTCTTT. The full variable domain, rest sourced from reference TRBV7-9 and TRBJ1-1, is DTGVSQNPRHKITKRGQNVTFRCDPISEHNRLYWYRQTLGQGPEFLTYFQNEAQLEKSRLLSDRFSAERPKGSFSTLEIQRTEQGDSAMYLCASSVNTEAFFGQGTRLTVV.

This clone has only one observation. The V gene is TRBV29-1, the J gene TRBJ2-3; 11 bases match TRBD2. Trimming took 7 bases from V and 2 from J; bases not matched to a gene: 11. This CDR3 is 16 amino acids long. From germline, CDR1 is SQVTM and CDR2 ANQGSEA. The CDR3 DNA follows: TGCAGCGCCGACGGGACTAGCGGAGCGCCCACAGATACGCAGTATTTT. It yields the protein CSADGTSGAPTDTQYF.

This clone showed up just a few times. The chain carries TRBV7-9 and TRBJ2-1, with 11 bases matching TRBD2. V lost 3 bases and J lost 6; bases outside the gene matches: 4. CDR1 and CDR2 from the germline V gene are SEHNR and FQNEAQ (reference sequence). The CDR3 has 15 amino acids. CDR3 DNA sequence: TGTGCCAGCAGCTTCACTAGCGGGGGCGGCAATGAGCAGTTCTTC. Translated: CASSFTSGGGNEQFF.

The chain couples TRBV7-2 to TRBJ1-5; D is undetermined. The V end was cut by 2 bases, the J end by 5 bases, with 10 bases between. This CDR3 has 14 residues. In germline, CDR1 is SGHTA, CDR2 FQGNSA. CDR3 in DNA: TGTGCCAGCAGCTTATACTATCAAGATCAGCCCCAGCATTTT. Translated: CASSLYYQDQPQHF.

The chain couples TRBV2 to TRBJ2-2; weak D call: TRBD2 (6 bases). The CDR3 is made up of 11 amino acids. The germline CDR1 and CDR2 sequences are SNHLY and FYNNEI. V was clipped by 8 bases and J by 7 bases, with 8 bases between them. Here the CDR3 DNA reads TGTGCCAGCGGGGGGAACGGGGAGCTGTTTTTT. It is translated as CASGGNGELFF. Full variable domain (remainder filled in from reference TRBV2 and TRBJ2-2): EPEVTQTPSHQVTQMGQEVILRCVPISNHLYFYWYRQILGQKVEFLVSFYNNEISEKSEIFDDQFSVERPDGSNFTLKIRSTKLEDSAMYFCASGGNGELFFGEGSRLTVL.

The V gene is TRBV1, the J gene TRBJ2-1; the D call in the table, TRBD2, was not verified against the DNA. TRBV1 is flagged as a pseudogene. CDR3 size: 16 residues. CDR3 in DNA: TGCACCAGCAGCCAAGCTCAACTAGCGGGGGACGGTGAGCAGTTCTTC. It translates to CTSSQAQLAGDGEQFF.

The DNA for the CDR3 is TGTGCCTGGAGTAGAGGGAGGGTTGAGGAGACCCAGTACTTC. Protein product: CAWSRGRVEETQYF. The J gene is TRBJ2-5, the V gene TRBV30; TRBD2 aligns across 7 bases. CDR1 is GTSNPN, CDR2 SVGIG, per germline (reference sequence). Trimming took 2 bases from V and 5 from J; bases not matched to a gene: 8. CDR3 length: 14 residues.

This chain links TRBV7-9 with TRBJ1-1, with a weak D call TRBD1 (5 bases). CDR3 length: 14 amino acids. The germline V gene has CDR1 SEHNR and CDR2 FQNEAQ (reference sequence). The V end was cut by 4 bases, the J end by 5 bases, with 14 bases between. CDR3 coding DNA: TGTGCCAGCAGCTCTTGGACACGGAATACTGAAGCTTTCTTT. Translation: CASSSWTRNTEAFF.

The rearrangement uses TRBV6-6 and TRBJ2-7; 12 nucleotides match TRBD2. Germline values: CDR1 MNHNY, CDR2 SVGAGI (reference sequence). The CDR3 is 16 amino acids. The V segment lost 5 bases and the J segment 0 bases; nucleotides outside the gene matches: 5. The CDR3 DNA follows: TGTGCCAGCAGTCTCGGACTAGCGGGGTTCTCCTACGAGCAGTACTTC. Translation: CASSLGLAGFSYEQYF.

The rearrangement uses TRBV30 and TRBJ2-5; D not certain. The germline V gene encodes CDR1 GTSNPN and CDR2 SVGIG (reference sequence). The CDR3 runs to 15 residues. The ends were cut back, 4 bases at V and 2 bases at J, with 17 bases in the middle. CDR3 bases: TGTGCCTGGACCGCCTCCGGGTTAGCACAAGAGACCCAGTACTTC. Amino acid sequence: CAWTASGLAQETQYF.

The rearrangement uses TRBV5-4 and TRBJ2-5; D is possibly TRBD2 (6 bases). This CDR3 comprises 11 residues. Germline-derived CDR1 and CDR2 are SGHNT and YYREEE (reference sequence). Trimming removed 2 bases from V and 10 bases from J, with 9 bases in between. In DNA, the CDR3 is TGTGCCAGCAGCTTCGGAGGGGACCAGTACTTC. As protein: CASSFGGDQYF.

The chain combines TRBV5-4 with TRBJ2-6, with D unclear. Germline CDR1 is SGHNT and CDR2 is YYREEE (reference sequence). The V gene lost 1 base and the J gene lost 0 bases, with 5 bases spanning the gap. The CDR3 consists of 15 residues. The CDR3 loop reads CASSLRGSGANVLTF. As DNA, the CDR3 is TGTGCCAGCAGCTTGCGCGGCTCTGGGGCCAACGTCCTGACTTTC.

This clone was seen a handful of times. This sample also contains other DNA sequences that code for the same CDR3. V usage is TRBV2 and J usage is TRBJ2-3; weak D call: TRBD2 (5 bases). Germline V gene lookup returns CDR1 SNHLY and CDR2 FYNNEI. The ends were cut back, 5 bases at V and 1 base at J, with 10 bases in the middle. This CDR3 has 14 amino acids. CDR3 DNA: TGTGCCAGCAGTCGAACCGGGGGCACAGATACGCAGTATTTT. Its translation: CASSRTGGTDTQYF.